This TCR beta chain was obtained from a study of radiation and T cells in renal cell carcinoma. The sample's time point: baseline pretreatment blood. Treatment of the sample: 15 Gy SBRT to primary tumor, nephrectomy 4 weeks later. TCRdb keeps only in-frame clones here, not all; method: immunoSEQ multiplex PCR. Of around 140,000 clones detected, about 87% appear once; the ten largest clones hold roughly 4%. V lost 4 bases to trimming and J lost 4 bases; unmatched junction nucleotides: 6. The V gene's germline CDR1 is SGDLS and CDR2 YYNGEE. The CDR3 extends over 15 amino acids. This TCR derives from a woman aged 70-85 years with renal cell carcinoma. The V call is TRBV9, the J call TRBJ2-2, with 8 bases lining up with TRBD2. The input for sequencing was blood, taken from a patient whose treatment included radiotherapy and nephrectomy. CDR3 protein: CASSLRGAATGELFF. Here the CDR3 DNA reads TGTGCCAGCAGCCTGCGGGGGGCGGCCACCGGGGAGCTGTTTTTT.